The TCR beta chain under discussion was sequenced for a study of T cell responses to AZD1222 COVID-19 vaccine. Regarding the study as a whole: Baseline testing showed seropositivity in only five to seven AZD1222 recipients. Females outnumbered males among donors, who were mostly white British; clonal diversity was possibly underestimated. When two AZD1222 doses had been given, Spike-specific TCR breadth and depth rose.

The CDR3 length is 13 residues. Deletions cut 5 bases from V and 7 bases from J, with 13 bases between. CDR1 and CDR2 from the germline V gene are SGDLS and YYNGEE. This clone occurred a few times. What it binds is not known. Only in-frame clones appear in the TCRdb table, and some are missing; sequencing was by immunoSEQ multiplex PCR. The table lists over 120,000 clones, approximately 92% of them singletons, with 3% to 4% in the top ten. The sequence derives from an adult who received the AZD1222 COVID-19 vaccine. The specimen was peripheral blood, collected 28 days after the second AZD1222 dose. The chain couples TRBV9 to TRBJ2-1; D not certain. Here the CDR3 reads CASRRSSGNEQFF. The CDR3 nucleotides are TGTGCCAGCAGGAGGTCTAGTGGGAATGAGCAGTTCTTC. The whole variable domain, filled in from reference TRBV9 and TRBJ2-1, reads DSGVTQTPKHLITATGQRVTLRCSPRSGDLSVYWYQQSLDQGLQFLIQYYNGEERAKGNILERFSAQQFPDLHSELNLSSLELGDSALYFCASRRSSGNEQFFGPGTRLTVL.